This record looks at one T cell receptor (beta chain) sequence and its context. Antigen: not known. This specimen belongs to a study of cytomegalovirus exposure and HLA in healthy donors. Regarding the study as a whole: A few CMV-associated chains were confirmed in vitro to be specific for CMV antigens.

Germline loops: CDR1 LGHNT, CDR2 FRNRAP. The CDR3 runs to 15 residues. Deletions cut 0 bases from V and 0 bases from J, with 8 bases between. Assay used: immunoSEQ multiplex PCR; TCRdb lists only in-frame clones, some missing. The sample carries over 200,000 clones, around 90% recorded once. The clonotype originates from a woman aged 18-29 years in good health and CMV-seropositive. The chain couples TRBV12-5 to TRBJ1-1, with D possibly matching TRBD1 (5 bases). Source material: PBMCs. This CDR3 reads CASGLVRQMNTEAFF. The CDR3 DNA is TGTGCTAGTGGTTTGGTAAGACAGATGAACACTGAAGCTTTCTTT.